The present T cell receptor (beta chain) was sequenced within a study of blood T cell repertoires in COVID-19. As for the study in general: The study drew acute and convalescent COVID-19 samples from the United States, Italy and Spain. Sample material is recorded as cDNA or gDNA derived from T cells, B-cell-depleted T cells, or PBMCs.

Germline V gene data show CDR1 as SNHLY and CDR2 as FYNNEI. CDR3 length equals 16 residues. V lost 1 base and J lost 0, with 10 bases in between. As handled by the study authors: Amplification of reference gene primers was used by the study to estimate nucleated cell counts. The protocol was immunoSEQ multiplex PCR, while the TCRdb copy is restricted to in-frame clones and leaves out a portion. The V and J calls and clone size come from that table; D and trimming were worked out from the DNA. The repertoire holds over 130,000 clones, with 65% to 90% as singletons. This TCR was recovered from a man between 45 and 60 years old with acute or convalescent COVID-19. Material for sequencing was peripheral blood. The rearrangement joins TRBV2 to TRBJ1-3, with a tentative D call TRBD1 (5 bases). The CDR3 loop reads CASSEDRGYSGNTIYF. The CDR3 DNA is TGTGCCAGCAGTGAAGATCGGGGGTACTCTGGAAACACCATATATTTT.